Reported below is one T cell receptor beta chain. The CDR3 consists of 16 residues. The J segment lost 3 bases and the V segment lost 5 bases, leaving 11 bases of the junction unmatched. Germline lookup yields CDR1 SEHNR and CDR2 FQNEAQ (reference sequence). The library protocol tagged each TCR cDNA with a unique molecular identifier. TCRdb fed the 5' RACE reads into MiXCR, producing one record per CDR3 protein. The sample lists about 82,000 distinct CDR3 sequences, around 12% occurring once. Time point denoted: sample taken at primary tumor resection. Extraction of whole RNA from tumor, nontumor lung or frozen PBMC preceded unsorted sequencing. The cohort: under 80 early-stage, untreated non-small cell lung cancer patients. The data derive from a study of spatial heterogeneity in lung cancer.

This chain uses TRBV7-9 with TRBJ1-2, with 8 bases that match TRBD1. The TCR comes from a male donor with early-stage non-small cell lung cancer. Sequenced material: PBMCs, taken at surgery. Here the CDR3 reads CASSDAGGAEDYGYTF. The DNA for the CDR3 is TGTGCCAGCAGCGACGCAGGGGGCGCTGAGGACTATGGCTACACCTTC.